A selection of T cell receptor beta chains follows, all from one sample in a study of beta chain features in type 1 diabetes. Sequencing used immunoSEQ multiplex PCR; TCRdb keeps in-frame clones, though not all of them. The sample yields roughly 250,000 clones, 9.6% seen once. The sample consisted of naive CD4+ T cells from blood. Receptor source: a woman aged 18 to 35 in good health. Both conserved end residues are part of each CDR3. D genes are given only for firm matches. Only part of the rows carry a size: once, few, many, or a class if the clone is expanded.

j_call | v_call | d_call | clone_size | cdr3_nt | cdr3_aa
TRBJ1-1 | TRBV12-5 | TRBD1 | NA | TGTGCTAGTGGTTTGTCCGACAGGGGGGTGAACACTGAAGCTTTCTTT | CASGLSDRGVNTEAFF
TRBJ2-2 | TRBV18 | TRBD1 | NA | TGTGCCAGCTCACCGGGACAGGGCAACACCGGGGAGCTGTTTTTT | CASSPGQGNTGELFF
TRBJ2-7 | TRBV7-2 | TRBD1 | few | TGTGCCAGCAGTGGGACAGGTGGAGGCAACGAGCAGTACTTC | CASSGTGGGNEQYF
TRBJ1-1 | TRBV4-1 | TRBD1 | few | TGCGCCAGCAGCCAAGATCCAGGGGGCGCTGAAGCTTTCTTT | CASSQDPGGAEAFF
TRBJ2-7 | TRBV28 | NA | NA | TGTGCCAGCAGCACGCCTTTACCCCGGGAGCAGTACTTC | CASSTPLPREQYF
TRBJ2-3 | TRBV5-1 | NA | few | TGCGCCAGCAGCGCACAACGGGCAGATACGCAGTATTTT | CASSAQRADTQYF
TRBJ1-1 | TRBV6-5 | NA | NA | TGTGCCAGCAGTTACAGCCAGAACACTGAAGCTTTCTTT | CASSYSQNTEAFF
TRBJ2-1 | TRBV7-7 | TRBD2 | NA | TGTGCCAGCAGCAAATCAACGGGAGGTGAGCAGTTCTTC | CASSKSTGGEQFF
TRBJ2-7 | TRBV5-1 | TRBD2 | few | TGCGCCAGCAGCCCCTATAGCGGGCCCTCCTACGAGCAGTACTTC | CASSPYSGPSYEQYF
TRBJ2-1 | TRBV6-1 | TRBD1 | NA | TGTGCCAGCAGTACGGGGACAGGGGTTTATGGTGAGCAGTTCTTC | CASSTGTGVYGEQFF
TRBJ2-7 | TRBV14 | TRBD2 | NA | TGTGCCAGCAGCCAAGGGACCGGGACTAACTCCTACGAGCAGTACTTC | CASSQGTGTNSYEQYF
TRBJ2-1 | TRBV18 | NA | few | TGTGCCAGCTCACCAGCGCCAGGACAAGTGCAGCATGAGCAGTTCTTC | CASSPAPGQVQHEQFF
TRBJ2-7 | TRBV5-1 | TRBD1 | NA | TGCGCCAGCAGCTTGTTGGGACAGGCGCCGTACGAGCAGTACTTC | CASSLLGQAPYEQYF
TRBJ2-3 | TRBV19 | NA | NA | TGTGCCAGTAGTTTCTCGATCGGAGATACGCAGTATTTT | CASSFSIGDTQYF
TRBJ1-5 | TRBV15 | TRBD1 | few | TGTGCCACCAGCCCGGGACAGGGGAGCAATCAGCCCCAGCATTTT | CATSPGQGSNQPQHF
TRBJ2-1 | TRBV6-5 | NA | few | TGTGCCAGCTCCAGCGGGTTCGTACTCAATGAGCAGTTCTTC | CASSSGFVLNEQFF
TRBJ1-3 | TRBV19 | TRBD1 | NA | TGTGCCAGTACCCGGACAGGGCTTGGAAACACCATATATTTT | CASTRTGLGNTIYF
TRBJ2-5 | TRBV5-1 | NA | NA | TGCGCCAGCAGCTTGGAAGTGAGGACTGTCCTGGGGGAGACCCAGTACTTC | CASSLEVRTVLGETQYF
TRBJ2-1 | TRBV2 | TRBD1 | few | TGTGCCAGCAGTCCGGGACAGGGGAACGAGAATGAGCAGTTCTTC | CASSPGQGNENEQFF
TRBJ2-7 | TRBV9 | NA | few | TGTGCCAGCAGCGCCCCAGGGTCCGGGGAGCAGTACTTC | CASSAPGSGEQYF
TRBJ2-3 | TRBV6-1 | NA | few | TGTGCCAGCAGTGAACTGGCCACCATAGCTACGCAGTATTTT | CASSELATIATQYF
TRBJ2-5 | TRBV5-6 | NA | few | TGTGCCAGCAGCTTGTTTGGACAGACCCAAGAGACCCAGTACTTC | CASSLFGQTQETQYF
TRBJ1-5 | TRBV5-1 | TRBD1 | NA | TGCGCCAGCAAGCCAGACAGGGGCAATCAGCCCCAGCATTTT | CASKPDRGNQPQHF
TRBJ2-3 | TRBV7-2 | NA | many | TGTGCCAGCAGCTTCGGACTACTCACTGCAGATACGCAGTATTTT | CASSFGLLTADTQYF
TRBJ2-2 | TRBV19 | NA | NA | TGTGCCAGTAGTATGGCAACTTGGGTTTCGGGCGGGGAGCTGTTTTTT | CASSMATWVSGGELFF
TRBJ2-2 | TRBV2 | TRBD1 | few | TGTGCCAGCAGCCGACAGGGGGTCACCGGGGAGCTGTTTTTT | CASSRQGVTGELFF
TRBJ1-1 | TRBV19 | NA | NA | TGTGCCACTAACAGGAACACTGAAGCTTTCTTT | CATNRNTEAFF
TRBJ2-2 | TRBV18 | NA | NA | TGTGCCAGCTCACCAGAGTACACCGGGGAGCTGTTTTTT | CASSPEYTGELFF
TRBJ2-7 | TRBV28 | NA | few | TGTGCCAGCAGCCCTAGAGGGCTCCCCCACGAGCAGTACTTC | CASSPRGLPHEQYF
TRBJ1-2 | TRBV4-1 | TRBD1 | few | TGCGCCAGCAGCCAAGAGCGGGGACAGGGGTCACGAGGCTACACCTTC | CASSQERGQGSRGYTF
TRBJ1-1 | TRBV11-1 | NA | NA | TGTGCCAGCAGCTCAACAGGGAATGCTGAAGCTTTCTTT | CASSSTGNAEAFF
TRBJ2-1 | TRBV29-1 | NA | many | TGCAGCGTGGGCTATGAGCAGTTCTTC | CSVGYEQFF
TRBJ2-3 | TRBV11-2 | TRBD2 | NA | TGTGCCAGCAGCTTCACCGGGACTAGTGATGGTACGCAGTATTTT | CASSFTGTSDGTQYF
TRBJ2-3 | TRBV9 | NA | few | TGTGCCAGCAGCGTAGGCCCTAGTCCAGATACGCAGTATTTT | CASSVGPSPDTQYF
TRBJ2-2 | TRBV7-6 | NA | NA | TGTGCCAGCAGCCTAAACAGGGTGGCGGGCACCGGGGAGCTGTTTTTT | CASSLNRVAGTGELFF
TRBJ1-4 | TRBV21-1 | NA | NA | TGTGCCAGCAGCAAATGGCGGGGGCTTTTTGGTTTTTCGACTAATGAAAAACTGTTTTTT | CASSKWRGLFGFSTNEKLFF
TRBJ1-6 | TRBV19 | TRBD1 | few | TGTGCCAGTAGTCCGACAGGGGCCCTCAATTCACCCCTCCACTTT | CASSPTGALNSPLHF
TRBJ2-1 | TRBV18 | TRBD2 | few | TGTGCCAGCTCACCAGGGACTAGCGGGAGGCCCCTTCCCCATGAGCAGTTCTTC | CASSPGTSGRPLPHEQFF
TRBJ2-1 | TRBV5-4 | TRBD1 | NA | TGTGCCAGCAGCCTGGACAGGGGCGGTGAGCAGTTCTTC | CASSLDRGGEQFF
TRBJ2-5 | TRBV20-1 | NA | few | TGCAGTCAGGTGCTCGGAGAGACCCAGTACTTC | CSQVLGETQYF
TRBJ1-2 | TRBV9 | TRBD1 | few | TGTGCCAGCAGCCAACGGACAGGGACCTATGGCTACACCTTC | CASSQRTGTYGYTF
TRBJ2-7 | TRBV27 | TRBD2 | few | TGTGCCAGCAGTCCGACGCGGGGGGCCGGCGAGCAGTACTTC | CASSPTRGAGEQYF
TRBJ1-1 | TRBV30 | NA | few | TGTGCCTGGAGTGTCCGTCCTATGAACACTGAAGCTTTCTTT | CAWSVRPMNTEAFF
TRBJ2-1 | TRBV7-2 | NA | NA | TGTGCCAGCAGCCCCGGGGGAACCGGACCGGCGGTCTACAATGAGCAGTTCTTC | CASSPGGTGPAVYNEQFF
TRBJ2-5 | TRBV2 | NA | few | TGTGCCAGCATGGCTAGCTTAATGGAGACCCAGTACTTC | CASMASLMETQYF